Shown below are 10 T cell receptor beta chains from a single sample sequenced in a study of cytomegalovirus exposure and HLA in healthy donors. Vbeta (60) and Jbeta (13) primers were used in the PCR. The protocol was immunoSEQ multiplex PCR, while the TCRdb copy is restricted to in-frame clones and leaves out a portion. The table lists about 110,000 clones, roughly 80% of them singletons. Sequencing was done on a sample of PBMCs. Receptors originate from a man aged 45-65 years in good health and CMV-seronegative.

The V and J genes are TRBV7-2 and TRBJ1-4; 7 bases line up with TRBD1. From germline, CDR1 is SGHTA and CDR2 FQGNSA. After removal of 5 bases from V and 8 bases from J, the junction contained 11 bases not matched to a gene. This CDR3 has 15 residues. The CDR3 protein is CASSGGQGVGEKLFF. DNA for the CDR3: TGTGCCAGCAGCGGAGGGCAGGGGGTAGGAGAAAAACTGTTTTTT.

The rearrangement links TRBV4-1 to TRBJ2-6, with D perhaps matching TRBD1 (5 bases). This CDR3 is 17 amino acids long. Germline V gene lookup returns CDR1 MGHRA and CDR2 YSYEKL. Trimming cost V 4 bases and J 0 bases, with 13 bases left between them. The CDR3 here is CASSPSGIISGANVLTF. The CDR3 nucleotides are TGCGCCAGCAGCCCTTCAGGGATAATCTCTGGGGCCAACGTCCTGACTTTC.

The chain combines TRBV5-6 with TRBJ1-2, with 12 bases matching TRBD1. V lost 4 bases to trimming and J lost 3 bases; unmatched junction nucleotides: 7. CDR1 is SGHDT and CDR2 is YYEEEE in the germline V gene. This CDR3 region has 16 residues. CDR3 region: CASSPGQGAVDYGYTF. The CDR3 nucleotides read TGTGCCAGCAGCCCGGGACAGGGGGCGGTTGACTATGGCTACACCTTC. The variable domain in full, with the rest retrieved from reference TRBV5-6 and TRBJ1-2, is DAGVTQSPTHLIKTRGQQVTLRCSPKSGHDTVSWYQQALGQGPQFIFQYYEEEERQRGNFPDRFSGHQFPNYSSELNVNALLLGDSALYLCASSPGQGAVDYGYTFGSGTRLTVV.

The chain joins TRBV5-1 to TRBJ2-7; 9 nucleotides line up with TRBD2. Germline CDR1 SGHRS, CDR2 YFSETQ. Trimming took 0 bases from V and 0 from J; bases not matched to a gene: 7. The CDR3 is 17 residues long. The CDR3 sequence is CASSLAAGGDISYEQYV. The CDR3 nucleotides are TGCGCCAGCAGCTTGGCCGCGGGAGGGGACATCTCCTACGAGCAGTACGTC.

The table lists this clone with a count of one. The chain has TRBV10-1 and TRBJ2-1, with D perhaps matching TRBD2 (6 bases). Trimming removed 2 bases at V and 8 bases at J, with 19 bases between. The CDR3 spans 16 residues. CDR1 is WNHNN, CDR2 SYGVQD, per germline (reference sequence). The CDR3 is CASSERLLGGGDEQFF. CDR3 coding DNA: TGCGCCAGCAGTGAGCGCCTTTTGGGGGGAGGAGATGAGCAGTTCTTC.

Turning to this clone: Without the conserved terminal phenylalanine or tryptophan, this CDR3 likely stems from a read error. The chain links TRBV5-1 to TRBJ2-7; 9 bases map to TRBD2. The CDR3 length is 20 residues. V shed 1 base and J 7 bases; nucleotides not matched to a gene: 24. Germline values: CDR1 SGHRS, CDR2 YFSETQ. Written as DNA, the CDR3 is TGCGCCAGCAGCTTGTATGACAGCGGGGGGTCCGCGATCGAGGCATGGGAGCAGTACCTC. Its translation is CASSLYDSGGSAIEAWEQYL.

The chain is built from TRBV19 and TRBJ2-5; possibly TRBD2 for D (6 bases). The germline gives CDR1 LNHDA, CDR2 SQIVND (reference sequence). The CDR3 runs to 13 residues. Trimming took 10 bases from V and 6 from J, leaving 18 bases between them. The CDR3 bases are TGTGCCACCGTCGGGGCTAGCGCTCAGACCCAGTACTTC. Translated: CATVGASAQTQYF.

The chain is built from TRBV25-1 and TRBJ2-1; 9 bases align to TRBD1. The CDR3 runs 16 residues. Trimming cost V 4 bases and J 2 bases; bases outside gene matches: 6. Looked up from germline, CDR1 is MGHDK and CDR2 is SYGVNS. CDR3 protein: CASSGDRVGAYNEQFF. The CDR3 nucleotides read TGTGCCAGCAGTGGGGACAGGGTCGGGGCCTACAATGAGCAGTTCTTC. Variable domain in full (rest from reference TRBV25-1 and TRBJ2-1): EADIYQTPRYLVIGTGKKITLECSQTMGHDKMYWYQQDPGMELHLIHYSYGVNSTEKGDLSSESTVSRIRTEHFPLTLESARPSHTSQYLCASSGDRVGAYNEQFFGPGTRLTVL.

V and J are TRBV2 and TRBJ1-3; unclear D gene. V shed 2 bases and J shed 12 bases, with 29 bases lying between them. Germline V gene data show CDR1 as SNHLY and CDR2 as FYNNEI. CDR3 length: 18 amino acids. CDR3 in amino acids: CASSEYGKFEGTAVYIYF. CDR3 bases: TGTGCCAGCAGTGAATACGGAAAATTTGAGGGAACGGCAGTCTACATATATTTT.

The chain joins TRBV5-5 to TRBJ2-7, with 7 bases matching TRBD1. Per the germline V gene, CDR1 is SGHKS and CDR2 is YYEKEE (reference sequence). The CDR3 has 13 amino acids. With 1 base clipped from V and 6 bases from J, the junction kept 4 bases outside the gene matches. This chain's CDR3 is CASSLQGGGEQYV. Here the CDR3 DNA reads TGTGCCAGCAGCTTGCAAGGGGGCGGCGAGCAGTACGTC.